A single sample gave rise to the 16 T cell receptor beta chains below, sequenced in a study of somatic mutations in cytotoxic T cells in rheumatoid arthritis. Profiling relied on immunoSEQ multiplex PCR, and the TCRdb table lists in-frame clones only, not all of them. The sample records approximately 13,000 clones, 65% to 80% being singletons. Sequenced: CD8+ T cells sorted from blood. The receptors derive from an adult with rheumatoid arthritis.

V usage is TRBV15 and J usage is TRBJ1-3; unclear D gene. The ends were cut back, 3 bases at V and 0 bases at J, with 9 bases in the middle. The CDR3 contains 15 residues. Germline V gene lookup returns CDR1 LNHNV and CDR2 YYDKDF (reference sequence). Here the CDR3 reads CATSSIQLSGNTIYF. As DNA, the CDR3 is TGTGCCACCAGCAGTATACAGCTCTCTGGAAACACCATATATTTT.

V and J are TRBV27 and TRBJ2-3; the D is unclear. Germline CDR1 is MNHEY and CDR2 is SMNVEV (reference sequence). With 3 bases removed from V and 2 bases from J, the gap between germline ends came to 9 bases. The CDR3 runs to 14 residues. This chain's CDR3 is CASSFGFNTDTQYF. In nucleotides, the CDR3 is TGTGCCAGCAGTTTCGGGTTTAACACAGATACGCAGTATTTT.

The chain is built from TRBV9 and TRBJ2-5; a possible D gene is TRBD1 (6 bases). Trimming took 0 bases from V and 4 from J, leaving 7 bases between them. Germline V gene lookup returns CDR1 SGDLS and CDR2 YYNGEE. The CDR3 totals 13 residues. This CDR3 is CASSVEGGETQYF. The CDR3 region has the DNA TGTGCCAGCAGCGTAGAAGGGGGAGAGACCCAGTACTTC. The whole variable domain, filled in from reference TRBV9 and TRBJ2-5, reads DSGVTQTPKHLITATGQRVTLRCSPRSGDLSVYWYQQSLDQGLQFLIQYYNGEERAKGNILERFSAQQFPDLHSELNLSSLELGDSALYFCASSVEGGETQYFGPGTRLLVL.

This chain's CDR3 is CASRPRTVSYNEQFF. The CDR3 DNA reads TGTGCCAGCAGGCCGAGGACAGTTTCCTACAATGAGCAGTTCTTC. The chain employs TRBV27 and TRBJ2-1; TRBD1 might be the D (6 bases). Trimming pared 6 bases from V and 1 base from J, leaving 13 bases between. CDR3 length: 15 amino acids. Germline V lookup: CDR1 MNHEY, CDR2 SMNVEV (reference sequence).

This chain connects TRBV5-1 to TRBJ2-3; D call uncertain. From germline, CDR1 is SGHRS and CDR2 YFSETQ. The CDR3 runs 13 residues. V lost 1 base and J lost 2, with 5 bases in between. Here the CDR3 DNA reads TGCGCCAGCAGCTTGTATAACACAGATACGCAGTATTTT. This encodes CASSLYNTDTQYF.

This clone was observed a few times. This chain uses TRBV9 with TRBJ1-1; D call uncertain. In germline, CDR1 is SGDLS, CDR2 YYNGEE. This CDR3 has 14 residues. V shed 4 bases and J shed 2 bases, with 12 bases lying between them. CDR3 protein: CASSPKRGNTEAFF. CDR3 DNA sequence: TGTGCCAGCAGCCCCAAGAGAGGAAACACTGAAGCTTTCTTT.

V usage is TRBV15 and J usage is TRBJ1-2; D might be TRBD1 (5 bases). Germline loops: CDR1 LNHNV, CDR2 YYDKDF (reference sequence). There are 15 residues in the CDR3. Trimming removed 5 bases at V and 2 bases at J, with 15 bases between. This CDR3 reads CATSPRDHENYGYTF. CDR3 sequence (DNA): TGTGCCACCAGCCCCCGGGACCACGAAAACTATGGCTACACCTTC.

This clone was picked up a small number of times. The CDR3 region has the DNA TGTGCCAGCAGCCAAGGCGAGGCTGCCCTCGAGGGCGAGAACACTGAAGCTTTCTTT. This sequence encodes CASSQGEAALEGENTEAFF. This chain connects TRBV4-2 to TRBJ1-1, with no clear D. The V end lost 1 base, the J end lost 1 base, and 22 bases lay between the germline ends. Germline CDR1 and CDR2: LGHNA and YNFKEQ. This CDR3 is built from 19 residues.

A few counts support this clone. The chain combines TRBV7-2 with TRBJ1-2, with a possible D match to TRBD1 (5 bases). V was cut by 1 base and J by 4 bases, with 13 bases left in between. Germline loops: CDR1 SGHTA, CDR2 FQGNSA. The CDR3 is made up of 15 amino acids. CDR3 nucleotides: TGTGCCAGCAGCTTAGGGGGCTCAGGGTTCTATGGCTACACCTTC. Translated: CASSLGGSGFYGYTF.

V gene TRBV11-2 combines with J gene TRBJ2-1; perhaps TRBD2 as D (5 bases). The CDR3 is 16 residues long. CDR1 is SGHAT and CDR2 is FQNNGV in the germline V gene. The V end was cut by 2 bases, the J end by 6 bases, with 17 bases between. Here the CDR3 DNA reads TGTGCCAGCAGCTTATCGTTGGGAGATCTATCCAATGAGCAGTTCTTC. Translated, it gives CASSLSLGDLSNEQFF.

The rearrangement links TRBV28 to TRBJ1-2; D is possibly TRBD1 (5 bases). Germline CDR1 MDHEN, CDR2 SYDVKM. V was pared by 6 bases and J by 2 bases, with 10 bases between. This CDR3 has 13 residues. The CDR3 spells CASRPSGNYGYTF. CDR3 bases: TGTGCCAGCAGGCCCTCAGGGAACTATGGCTACACCTTC.

V usage is TRBV6-6 and J usage is TRBJ2-1; D assignment may be TRBD1 or TRBD2 (5 bases each). V lost 6 bases, J lost 4 bases, and 10 bases lay in between. The CDR3 runs 13 residues. Per the germline V gene, CDR1 is MNHNY and CDR2 is SVGAGI (reference sequence). The CDR3 reads CASRTGPYNEQFF. The DNA of the CDR3 is TGTGCCAGCAGGACGGGACCGTACAATGAGCAGTTCTTC.

The chain joins TRBV19 to TRBJ2-7; D may be TRBD1 or TRBD2 (6 bases each). Per germline, CDR1 LNHDA and CDR2 SQIVND (reference sequence). V lost 9 bases and J lost 4, with 16 bases in between. The CDR3 totals 13 residues. The CDR3 reads CASRDRGGYEQYF. DNA for the CDR3: TGTGCCAGCCGGGACCGAGGGGGGTACGAGCAGTACTTC.

This clone was picked up a small number of times. V gene TRBV7-9 combines with J gene TRBJ1-2, with D unclear. Germline V gene lookup returns CDR1 SEHNR and CDR2 FQNEAQ (reference sequence). The CDR3 length is 12 residues. V lost 5 bases to trimming and J lost 7 bases, with 11 bases between them. This CDR3 reads CASSPQMGGYTF. The CDR3 DNA sequence: TGTGCCAGCAGCCCTCAGATGGGTGGCTACACCTTC.

The gene calls are TRBV11-2 and TRBJ2-1; TRBD2 matches 8 bases. V lost 6 bases, J lost 5 bases, and 15 bases stayed unmatched. The CDR3 has 17 amino acids. Germline CDR1 SGHAT, CDR2 FQNNGV. The CDR3 DNA follows: TGTGCCAGCAGGTTACCGTCCTCCGGGGGGGGCCACAATGAGCAGTTCTTC. Translating gives CASRLPSSGGGHNEQFF.

The V gene is TRBV28, the J gene TRBJ2-3; maybe TRBD2 (6 bases). CDR3 length: 13 amino acids. Trimming took off 8 bases at V and 7 bases at J, with 16 bases between the two ends. Germline V gene lookup returns CDR1 MDHEN and CDR2 SYDVKM. The CDR3 reads CASVGGMTYTQYF. The CDR3, as DNA: TGTGCCAGCGTGGGGGGTATGACTTATACGCAGTATTTT.